This T cell receptor (beta chain) emerged from a study of T cell changes during pregnancy in multiple sclerosis. TCRdb's table, derived via immunoSEQ multiplex PCR, lists solely in-frame clones and lacks some. The profile covers 65,000 to 75,000 clones, with around nine tenths appearing a single time and about 4% taken by the ten largest. From germline, CDR1 is SQVTM and CDR2 ANQGSEA. This CDR3 is built from 13 residues. Deletions cut 6 bases from V and 0 bases from J, with 12 bases between. The chain is built from TRBV29-1 and TRBJ2-7, with a possible D match to TRBD2 (6 bases). Sequencing was performed on peripheral blood, taken after pregnancy. The clonotype originates from a female donor in good health, enrolled as a control in a pregnancy study. CDR3 sequence: CSVEEGSSYEQYF. CDR3 sequence (DNA): TGCAGCGTGGAGGAGGGGAGCTCCTACGAGCAGTACTTC.